This T cell receptor (beta chain) derives from a study of blood T cells in healthy people across ages. In the study overall: About one barcoded beta molecule per two T cells came from capture by template switching.

The second PCR ran roughly 7 to 12 cycles with a sample-barcoded 5' primer and J-beta primers. TCRdb re-analysed the 5' RACE reads in MiXCR, keeping a single row per CDR3 protein. Found here are fewer than 2,000,000 distinct CDR3 sequences, roughly two fifths of them singletons; the top ten hold 20% to 25%. This clonotype was seen a handful of times. The antigen remains unidentified. General study results and limits: Estimates drawn from one million T cells were deemed to understate diversity.

V was pared by 2 bases and J by 3 bases, with 4 bases of the junction left unmatched. This CDR3 spans 16 amino acids. The germline gives CDR1 SGHTA, CDR2 FQGNSA. The chain employs TRBV7-2 and TRBJ1-6, with 7 bases aligning to TRBD1. Sample: blood. This TCR derives from a human donor in good health. CDR3: CASSLRGHGYNSPLHF. In DNA, the CDR3 is TGTGCCAGCAGCTTAAGGGGGCACGGCTATAATTCACCCCTCCACTTT.